Presented here are 4 T cell receptor beta chains from one specimen sequenced in a study of T cells in narcolepsy. Assay used: immunoSEQ multiplex PCR; TCRdb lists only in-frame clones, some missing. Altogether roughly 25,000 clones are present, less than 70% being singletons, with the ten largest covering approximately 12%. Sequencing was performed on memory (CD45RA-) CD4+ T cells from blood. Every receptor here comes from a human donor in good health.

The V gene is TRBV28, the J gene TRBJ1-5, with no clear D. V shed 3 bases and J shed 7 bases, with 13 bases lying between them. Germline CDR1 and CDR2: MDHEN and SYDVKM. The CDR3 is 14 amino acids. CDR3: CASSLAEARQPQHF. The CDR3 nucleotides read TGTGCCAGCAGTTTGGCGGAGGCGAGGCAGCCCCAGCATTTT.

The CDR3, as DNA: TGTGCCAGCAGCTCGACACGCGGGAGGAACCAATACAATGAGCAGTTCTTC. Protein: CASSSTRGRNQYNEQFF. The chain is built from TRBV11-2 and TRBJ2-1, with 8 bases identical to TRBD2. V lost 4 bases and J lost 4; bases outside the gene matches: 12. The CDR3 is 17 residues long. CDR1 SGHAT and CDR2 FQNNGV come from the germline V gene.

This clone was detected a few times. The chain uses TRBV5-1 and TRBJ1-1, with a weak D call TRBD1 (6 bases). The CDR3 is made up of 14 amino acids. Between the trimmed V and J ends, which lost 5 bases and 0 bases, there was a span of 11 bases. The V gene's germline CDR1 is SGHRS and CDR2 YFSETQ. For the CDR3, the DNA is TGCGCCAGCAGGAGAGGGGGGTTGAACACTGAAGCTTTCTTT. This encodes CASRRGGLNTEAFF.

V usage is TRBV30 and J usage is TRBJ1-6, with D possibly being TRBD1 (5 bases). Trimming cost V 5 bases and J 11 bases, with 16 bases left between them. The CDR3 has 13 amino acids. In germline, CDR1 is GTSNPN, CDR2 SVGIG (reference sequence). CDR3 sequence (DNA): TGTGCCTGGTCCCAGGGAGTCGGGACACCCCTCCACTTT. Amino acids: CAWSQGVGTPLHF.